This T cell receptor (beta chain) stems from a study of blood T cell repertoires in COVID-19. In the study overall: Nucleic acid was either cDNA or gDNA, and it came from T cells, B-cell-depleted T cells, or PBMCs.

This CDR3 has 12 residues. Deletions cut 6 bases from V and 2 bases from J, with 5 bases between. Germline CDR1 reads MGHDK; CDR2 reads SYGVNS. Participant age was about 18 to 100 years, and participants resided in approximately 25 US areas. The recovered donors of Cohort 3 showed two negative PCRs, clearance, or symptom resolution. Per the authors' pipeline: Amplification from reference gene primers served as the basis for estimated nucleated cell counts. TCRdb's table, derived via immunoSEQ multiplex PCR, lists solely in-frame clones and lacks some. Clone size and the V and J calls come from that table; the DNA yielded D and trimming. The profile shows about 200,000 clones, around 85% of them singletons.

Material for sequencing was PBMCs or T cells enriched from blood (not recorded which). The TCR originated in a man between 40 and 49 years old who had recovered from COVID-19. The V and J genes are TRBV25-1 and TRBJ1-3; D ambiguous. The CDR3 coding sequence is TGTGCCAGCAGCACGGCTGGAAACACCATATATTTT. Amino acid sequence: CASSTAGNTIYF.